Listed below are T cell receptor beta chains from one sample, sequenced in a study of T cell repertoires in cytomegalovirus infection. TCRdb fed the reads into MiXCR, producing one record per CDR3 protein. The repertoire holds about 47,000 distinct CDR3 sequences, around 18% seen once, with roughly 50% in the top ten. These receptors are not linked to any known antigen. Sequencing used CD8+ T cells from cultured PBMCs, obtained from culture after CMV antigen stimulation. These receptors were collected from a human donor in good health (CMV status not recorded). Some clones in this sample may be carry-over from other donors' samples. Each CDR3 is given with its conserved first and last residue. D genes are given only for firm matches. Clone size appears in some rows only: once, few, many, or a class for an expanded clone.

- TRBJ1-1 TRBV11-2 - TGTGCCAGCAGCTTAGATCAAAGGGCAGGGAGGGTCGCTGAAGCTTTCTTT CASSLDQRAGRVAEAFF
few TRBJ2-3 TRBV2 - TGTGCCAGCATCCCCCCCCCTAGCACAGATACGCAGTATTTT CASIPPPSTDTQYF
few TRBJ1-2 TRBV5-6 - TGTGCCAGCAGCTCACCCTCCGGGACAAATGGCTACACCTTC CASSSPSGTNGYTF
many TRBJ1-6 TRBV7-2 - TGTGCCAGCAGCCTTAGGTCGGGGGTGGACTCACCCCTCCACTTT CASSLRSGVDSPLHF
- TRBJ2-1 TRBV5-5 - TGTGCCAGCAGCTTGGAAGGGGGATCGTACAATGAGCAGTTCTTC CASSLEGGSYNEQFF
few TRBJ2-3 TRBV6-1 TRBD2 TGTGCCAGCAGGCCTAGCGGGAGCAGCACAGATACGCAGTATTTT CASRPSGSSTDTQYF
many TRBJ2-2 TRBV11-2 TRBD1 TGTGCCAGCAGCTTAGACAGGGGGAGCGGGGAGCTGTTTTTT CASSLDRGSGELFF
few TRBJ1-1 TRBV30 - TGTGCCTATGGCAGGGCCTCGGCTGAAGCTTTCTTT CAYGRASAEAFF
- TRBJ2-1 TRBV6-5 TRBD2 TGTGCCAGCATTACCGGGACTAGCGGGAGGGCCCCTAAAGAGTACAATGAGCAGTTCTTC CASITGTSGRAPKEYNEQFF
few TRBJ2-7 TRBV12-3/TRBV12-4 - TGTGCCAGCAGTCCGGCCAGGGGGGCTGTCTCCTACGAGCAGTACTTC CASSPARGAVSYEQYF
few TRBJ1-1 TRBV9 - TGTGCCAGCAGCGTAGAAGTTGGAGTGAACACTGAAGCTTTCTTT CASSVEVGVNTEAFF
many TRBJ1-1 TRBV5-5 TRBD1 TGTGCCAGCAGATACCGGGACAGGGAGAACACTGAAGCTTTCTTT CASRYRDRENTEAFF
few TRBJ2-1 TRBV20-1 - TGCAGTGCAATGGGACTCGGATTCTACAATGAGCAGTTCTTC CSAMGLGFYNEQFF
many TRBJ2-3 TRBV12-3/TRBV12-4 - TGTGCCAGCAGTTTTAGCAGGAGGGCCGATACGCAGTATTTT CASSFSRRADTQYF
few TRBJ2-5 TRBV7-2 - TGTGCCAGCAGCTACCACGCGGGGGGACAGGAGACCCAGTACTTC CASSYHAGGQETQYF
many TRBJ1-2 TRBV27 TRBD1 TGTGCCAGCAGGACACAGGGGGCAAACTATGGCTACACCTTC CASRTQGANYGYTF
many TRBJ2-3 TRBV7-6 TRBD1 TGTGCCAGCAGCCTGACAGGGGGGAGCACAGATACGCAGTATTTT CASSLTGGSTDTQYF
many TRBJ2-3 TRBV12-3/TRBV12-4 - TGTGCCAGCAGGTCCCAGACGGGGCGTACAGATACGCAGTATTTT CASRSQTGRTDTQYF
many TRBJ2-1 TRBV6-2/TRBV6-3 - TGTGCCAGCAGTCTCGCCCCCGGCTCCTACAATGAGCAGTTCTTC CASSLAPGSYNEQFF
few TRBJ2-2 TRBV11-2 - TGTGCCAGCACTACACAGGGCGACACCGGGGAGCTGTTTTTT CASTTQGDTGELFF
- TRBJ2-5 TRBV6-5 - TGTGCCAGCACCCGACGCTGGGACAAGCCTCAAGAGACCCAGTACTTC CASTRRWDKPQETQYF
- TRBJ2-2 TRBV19 TRBD1 TGTGTCAGTAGTGTAAAGGGGGCCGGGAACACCGGGGAGCTGTTTTTT CVSSVKGAGNTGELFF
- TRBJ2-7 TRBV7-9 TRBD1 TGTGCCAGCAGACCGGGGGACAGGGCCCAGGAGCAGTACTTC CASRPGDRAQEQYF
many TRBJ1-3 TRBV6-5 TRBD1 TGTGCCAGCAGCTTAAGACAGGGGTTGTCTGGAAACACCATATATTTT CASSLRQGLSGNTIYF
- TRBJ2-7 TRBV7-9 - TGTGCAGGGGAAGGGGGGGAGTCCTACGAGCAGTACTTC CAGEGGESYEQYF
- TRBJ1-2 TRBV9 - TGTGCCAGCAGCGTAGGCGGCCCCACAGGGCCGGTGTCCTATGGCTACACCTTC CASSVGGPTGPVSYGYTF
- TRBJ2-3 TRBV7-9 - TGTGCCAGCAGCGCATCGTCAGATACGCAGTATTTT CASSASSDTQYF
- TRBJ2-2 TRBV9 TRBD2 TGTGCCAGCAGCGAAACCGGGACTAGCGGGCGCCCGAACACCGGGGAGCTGTTTTTT CASSETGTSGRPNTGELFF
few TRBJ2-1 TRBV6-6 - TGTGCCAGCAGTCTGGACCTAACAAATGAGCAGTTCTTC CASSLDLTNEQFF
- TRBJ2-7 TRBV6-5 TRBD2 TGTGCCAGCAGGCCCGGTGGCATAGCGGGGTCCTACGAGCAGTACTTC CASRPGGIAGSYEQYF
- TRBJ1-2 TRBV2 TRBD1 TGTGCCAGCACCCCAGCGGGACAGGGAACTAACTATGGCTACACCTTC CASTPAGQGTNYGYTF
- TRBJ2-1 TRBV15 - TGTGCCACCAGCTCCCCGGGGGGCGCGGATGAGCAGTTCTTC CATSSPGGADEQFF
- TRBJ2-7 TRBV14 TRBD1 TGTGCCAGCAGCCAAGATCTTGGGACAGGGGACCGCGAGCAGTACTTC CASSQDLGTGDREQYF